These T cell receptor beta chains were read from a single sample in a study of PD-L1 blockade in urothelial cancer. TCRdb's table, derived via immunoSEQ multiplex PCR, lists solely in-frame clones and lacks some. The repertoire holds more than 65,000 clones, with about 85% as singletons. Specimen: PBMCs, collected around atezolizumab (anti-PD-L1) treatment. Source of these receptors: a woman in her 70s with urothelial cancer. Each CDR3 is given with its conserved first and last residue. Each record gives: V gene, clone size, D gene, J gene, CDR3 DNA, CDR3 protein. The D gene is left open where the match is weak. Not all rows give a size; the values are once, few, many and, for expanded clones, a class.

TRBV4-2	.	.	TRBJ1-1	TGTGCCAGCAGCCCCCCGACTACTGAAGCTTTCTTT	CASSPPTTEAFF
TRBV21-1	.	.	TRBJ1-4	TGTGCAGCTTGTGTCGTAAGGGAGGATGAAAAACTGTTTTTT	CAACVVREDEKLFF
TRBV28	.	TRBD2	TRBJ2-7	TGTGCCAGCAGCCTAGCGGGGGCCTCCTACGAGCAGTACTTC	CASSLAGASYEQYF
TRBV2	.	TRBD2	TRBJ2-1	TGTGCCAGCAGACTAACTAGCGGGAGTGGCAATGAGCAGTTCTTC	CASRLTSGSGNEQFF
TRBV2	.	.	TRBJ2-3	TGTGCCAGCACCCTTGACAGACATAGCACAGATACGCAGTATTTT	CASTLDRHSTDTQYF
TRBV7-9	.	TRBD1	TRBJ1-2	TGTGCCAGCAGCTTAGGACAGGGGGTCTATGGCTACACCTTC	CASSLGQGVYGYTF
TRBV5-1	once	TRBD1	TRBJ2-2	TGCGCCAGCAAGACCACTCTCGGGACAGCGAACACCGGGGAGCTGTTTTTT	CASKTTLGTANTGELFF
TRBV4-2	.	.	TRBJ2-1	TGTGCCAGCAGCCAAGAAGAGGGTGAGCAGTTCTTC	CASSQEEGEQFF
TRBV29-1	.	.	TRBJ1-1	TGCAGCGTCCTGCCCCAGGGTACTGAAGCTTTCTTT	CSVLPQGTEAFF
TRBV4-1	.	TRBD2	TRBJ2-7	TGCGCCAGCAGCCTCAGGGGACTAGCGGGACCGTTATACGAGCAGTACTTC	CASSLRGLAGPLYEQYF
TRBV5-1	.	.	TRBJ1-2	TGCGCCAGCAGCTTGGCCGGCAGGGGCCAGGATGGCTACACCTTC	CASSLAGRGQDGYTF
TRBV6-5	.	.	TRBJ1-5	TGTGCCAGCAGAGACAGCTATAGCAATCAGCCCCAGCATTTT	CASRDSYSNQPQHF
TRBV28	.	TRBD1	TRBJ1-1	TGTGCCAGCAGTTTCGGGACAGCGAACACTGAAGCTTTCTTT	CASSFGTANTEAFF
TRBV5-1	.	TRBD2	TRBJ2-2	TGCGCCAGCAGCCGCAGCGGGGGGGCCTGGACCGGGGAGCTGTTTTTT	CASSRSGGAWTGELFF
TRBV9	.	TRBD2	TRBJ2-2	TGTGCCAGCAGCGTAGTCGCGGGAGAGACCGGGGAGCTGTTTTTT	CASSVVAGETGELFF
TRBV7-2	few	.	TRBJ2-3	TGTGCCAGCAGCTTATCTCACAGTACAGATACGCAGTATTTT	CASSLSHSTDTQYF
TRBV29-1	.	.	TRBJ2-3	TGCAGCGTTGTAGACCCAGGTGGCGCAGATACGCAGTATTTT	CSVVDPGGADTQYF
TRBV9	.	TRBD2	TRBJ2-1	TGTGCCAGCAGCGTCCCTAGCGGGGGGGCCATCAATGAGCAGTTCTTC	CASSVPSGGAINEQFF
TRBV9	.	.	TRBJ2-4	TGTGCCAGCAGCGTGACAGGAAGGGACATTCAGTACTTC	CASSVTGRDIQYF
TRBV10-3	.	.	TRBJ1-1	TGTGCCATCAGTGCACCAGGGCGGACTGAAGCTTTCTTT	CAISAPGRTEAFF
TRBV5-1	.	.	TRBJ1-2	TGCGCCAGCAGCTTGGACGGAAACGGGGGGCGCGGCTATGGCTACACCTTC	CASSLDGNGGRGYGYTF
TRBV29-1	.	.	TRBJ2-7	TGCAGCGTGGGGGAGGACGAGTGGGAGCAGTACTTC	CSVGEDEWEQYF
TRBV15	.	TRBD1	TRBJ2-5	TGTGCCACCAGCAGAGATTTCCCGACAGGGTCCCAAGAGACCCAGTACTTC	CATSRDFPTGSQETQYF
TRBV7-9	.	TRBD1	TRBJ1-2	TGTGCCAGCAGCTTAGGGGCCGGGACAGGGGGAAATAGAGGCTACACCTTC	CASSLGAGTGGNRGYTF
TRBV4-3	.	.	TRBJ1-2	TGCGCCAGCAGCCAAGTTCTTTTTTGGACGACAGACTATGGCTACACCTTC	CASSQVLFWTTDYGYTF
TRBV5-4	.	TRBD2	TRBJ2-7	TGTGCCAGCAGCTTTTTTGGCGGGGGGCTAGTACACTCCTACGAGCAGTACTTC	CASSFFGGGLVHSYEQYF
TRBV7-8	.	.	TRBJ1-5	TGTGCCAGCAGCCCTGGCAGGAGGGGGGGAAATAGCAATCAGCCCCAGCATTTT	CASSPGRRGGNSNQPQHF
TRBV9	.	TRBD1	TRBJ2-5	TGTGCCAGCAGCATAGGACAGGGGGCGGGAGAGACCCAGTACTTC	CASSIGQGAGETQYF
TRBV5-1	.	TRBD1	TRBJ2-6	TGCGCCAGCAGCCCCTGGACAGGGTCTGGGGCCAACGTCCTGACTTTC	CASSPWTGSGANVLTF